This paragraph reports one T cell receptor beta chain. The antigen remains unidentified. This specimen belongs to a study of siplizumab effects on memory and regulatory T cells. Regarding the study as a whole: Roughly 75-95% of proliferating CD4+ or CD8+ clones defied assignment to a naive or memory phenotype.

Trimming took off 3 bases at V and 1 base at J, with 10 bases between the two ends. The germline gives CDR1 SGHRS, CDR2 YFSETQ. This CDR3 is 14 amino acids long. TCRdb's table, derived via immunoSEQ multiplex PCR, lists solely in-frame clones and lacks some. The sample includes some 65,000 clones, approximately 89% of them seen just once. The rearrangement joins TRBV5-1 to TRBJ1-1; a possible D gene is TRBD1 (5 bases). The material sequenced was Tregs sorted from blood. This TCR derives from a human donor in good health. In nucleotides, the CDR3 is TGCGCCAGCAGCTCGACGACAGCGAACACTGAAGCTTTCTTT. Amino acids: CASSSTTANTEAFF.